These 8 T cell receptor beta chains share one sample of origin, sequenced in a study of human T cells and chemical hapten exposure. TCRdb re-analysed the RACE reads in MiXCR, keeping a single row per CDR3 protein. This repertoire shows some 84,000 distinct CDR3 sequences, more than 10% found once; its top ten account for around 3.7%. Time point described: patch test 3, about 24 weeks after DPC sensitization. The treatment is: therapeutic diphenylcyclopropenone sensitization with weekly scalp DPC. Sequenced here: whole blood, sampled in connection with sensitization to the hapten diphenylcyclopropenone (DPC). The receptor set was obtained from a woman aged 45-65 years with alopecia areata. Some clones in this sample may be carry-over from other donors' samples.

The V gene is TRBV6-5, the J gene TRBJ2-7, with TRBD1 identical over 11 bases. Germline-derived CDR1 and CDR2 are MNHEY and SVGAGI. With V trimmed by 4 bases and J by 2 bases, 4 bases remained unmatched. The CDR3 extends over 15 amino acids. The CDR3 sequence is CASSFMGQGAYEQYF. CDR3 DNA sequence: TGTGCCAGCAGTTTCATGGGACAGGGGGCCTACGAGCAGTACTTC.

This clonotype appeared a few times. This chain connects TRBV10-1 to TRBJ2-7; the D gene is possibly TRBD2 (5 bases). CDR3 length: 13 amino acids. The V and J ends lost 2 bases and 5 bases respectively, with 10 bases between them. CDR1 and CDR2 (germline): WNHNN, SYGVQD (reference sequence). CDR3 DNA sequence: TGCGCCAGCAGTGAGGCGGGTATGAACGAGCAGTACTTC. It specifies CASSEAGMNEQYF.

V usage is TRBV7-9 and J usage is TRBJ2-7; 8 positions match TRBD2. Losses at the gene ends were 3 bases for V and 2 bases for J; bases not matched to a gene: 3. The CDR3 is 14 residues long. Germline assignment: CDR1 SEHNR and CDR2 FQNEAQ (reference sequence). The CDR3 DNA sequence: TGTGCCAGCAGCTTCGCGCGGGAGGCCTACGAGCAGTACTTC. Its protein product is CASSFAREAYEQYF.

This clonotype appeared many times. The chain combines TRBV2 with TRBJ2-3; no firm D call. This CDR3 has 15 amino acids. V gave up 5 bases and J gave up 2 bases, with 14 bases separating them. Germline CDR1 is SNHLY and CDR2 is FYNNEI. CDR3 in amino acids: CASSTGQVVTDTQYF. The CDR3 DNA is TGTGCCAGCAGTACGGGCCAGGTTGTCACAGATACGCAGTATTTT.

This clonotype has just a few counts. The V and J genes are TRBV18 and TRBJ1-5, with D unclear. This CDR3 spans 16 amino acids. Trimming removed 3 bases at V and 1 base at J, with 13 bases between. The germline CDR1 and CDR2 sequences are KGHSH and LQKENI. CDR3 protein: CASSPGGPGSNQPQHF. CDR3 DNA sequence: TGTGCCAGCTCACCTGGCGGTCCCGGGAGCAATCAGCCCCAGCATTTT.

At least ten counts were recorded for this clonotype. The genes are TRBV29-1 and TRBJ2-3; possibly TRBD1 or TRBD2 for D (5 bases each). From germline, CDR1 is SQVTM and CDR2 ANQGSEA. V dropped 1 base and J dropped 2 bases, with 25 bases sitting between them. The CDR3 extends over 19 amino acids. CDR3 DNA sequence: TGCAGCGTTGAAGGGACGAGCGTTTCGGGACCCGGGGCCACAGATACGCAGTATTTT. Translating it yields CSVEGTSVSGPGATDTQYF.

This clonotype has ten or more counts. V usage is TRBV7-2 and J usage is TRBJ2-1; D perhaps matches TRBD1 (5 bases). The CDR3 length is 13 residues. The germline V gene encodes CDR1 SGHTA and CDR2 FQGNSA. Trimming took off 5 bases at V and 5 bases at J, with 10 bases between the two ends. The CDR3 bases are TGTGCCAGCAGCGGCAAGGGGAACAATGAGCAGTTCTTC. As protein: CASSGKGNNEQFF. The whole variable domain, filled in from reference TRBV7-2 and TRBJ2-1, reads GAGVSQSPSNKVTEKGKDVELRCDPISGHTALYWYRQSLGQGLEFLIYFQGNSAPDKSGLPSDRFSAERTGGSVSTLTIQRTQQEDSAVYLCASSGKGNNEQFFGPGTRLTVL.

This clonotype was recorded at least ten times. The V and J genes are TRBV28 and TRBJ1-4; the D gene is possibly TRBD1 (6 bases). Trimming shortened V by 6 bases and J by 0 bases, and 14 bases separated the two germline ends. The CDR3 loop spans 16 amino acids. Germline values: CDR1 MDHEN, CDR2 SYDVKM. Here the CDR3 DNA reads TGTGCCAGCAGAGCGCGGGGGCGCGCAACTAATGAAAAACTGTTTTTT. It encodes CASRARGRATNEKLFF.